One sample yielded the 10 T cell receptor beta chains listed below, sequenced in a study of technical replicates of blood from a few donors. The assay was immunoSEQ multiplex PCR, and TCRdb's table has in-frame clones only and misses some. This table has about 90,000 clones, 92% appearing once. Source material: T cells isolated from PBMCs. The source is a human donor in good health.

The chain recombines TRBV5-6 with TRBJ2-4; tentatively, D is TRBD2 (5 bases). Trimming cost V 2 bases and J 7 bases, with 13 bases left between them. The length of the CDR3 is 14 residues. Germline CDR1 SGHDT, CDR2 YYEEEE. In DNA, the CDR3 is TGTGCCAGCAGCTTAGCCAGCGGCGGGAACATTCAGTACTTC. Amino acid sequence: CASSLASGGNIQYF.

The chain joins TRBV27 to TRBJ2-7, with TRBD2 matching 7 bases. The CDR3 is made up of 15 amino acids. Germline CDR1 and CDR2: MNHEY and SMNVEV (reference sequence). Trimming took 5 bases from V and 4 from J; bases not matched to a gene: 11. CDR3 region: CASSITSANFYEQYF. The CDR3 coding sequence is TGTGCCAGCAGTATTACTAGCGCTAACTTTTACGAGCAGTACTTC.

The chain has TRBV9 and TRBJ2-1; 11 bases match TRBD1. Germline V gene lookup returns CDR1 SGDLS and CDR2 YYNGEE. With 3 bases clipped from V and 6 bases from J, the junction kept 5 bases outside the gene matches. There are 15 residues in the CDR3. The CDR3 protein is CASSATGTGGNEQFF. CDR3 coding DNA: TGTGCCAGCAGCGCAACCGGGACAGGGGGCAATGAGCAGTTCTTC.

In this sample, this clone turned up once. V and J are TRBV5-5 and TRBJ2-2; D is uncertain. The length of the CDR3 is 16 residues. Looked up from germline, CDR1 is SGHKS and CDR2 is YYEKEE (reference sequence). The V end was cut by 1 base, the J end by 2 bases, with 12 bases between. The CDR3 region is CASSLRHLVNTGELFF. CDR3 DNA sequence: TGTGCCAGCAGCTTGCGTCACTTGGTCAACACCGGGGAGCTGTTTTTT. The variable domain in full, with the rest retrieved from reference TRBV5-5 and TRBJ2-2, is DAGVTQSPTHLIKTRGQQVTLRCSPISGHKSVSWYQQVLGQGPQFIFQYYEKEERGRGNFPDRFSARQFPNYSSELNVNALLLGDSALYLCASSLRHLVNTGELFFGEGSRLTVL.

The rearrangement uses TRBV6-5 and TRBJ1-2; 9 bases line up with TRBD1. This CDR3 comprises 15 residues. Trimming took 5 bases from V and 3 from J; bases not matched to a gene: 7. Germline lookup yields CDR1 MNHEY and CDR2 SVGAGI. The CDR3 bases are TGTGCCAGCAGTCCACTACAGGGGGCCGACTATGGCTACACCTTC. Protein product: CASSPLQGADYGYTF.

CDR3 amino acids: CASSEYRDRGAEGIKPQHF. DNA for the CDR3: TGTGCCAGCAGTGAATATAGGGACAGGGGCGCGGAGGGGATCAAGCCCCAGCATTTT. The chain joins TRBV6-1 to TRBJ1-5; 10 nucleotides align to TRBD1. This CDR3 region has 19 residues. V dropped 2 bases and J dropped 8; count of bases not matched to a gene: 18. Germline CDR1 and CDR2: MNHNS and SASEGT.

The chain is built from TRBV5-4 and TRBJ1-1, with 7 bases that match TRBD1. This CDR3 has 14 residues. The J segment lost 5 bases and the V segment lost 3 bases, leaving 7 bases of the junction unmatched. The germline V gene encodes CDR1 SGHNT and CDR2 YYREEE (reference sequence). CDR3 region: CASSSDREVTEAFF. In DNA, the CDR3 is TGTGCCAGCAGCTCCGACAGGGAGGTGACTGAAGCTTTCTTT.

The chain couples TRBV4-1 to TRBJ1-2; 10 bases fit TRBD1. V shed 4 bases and J 6 bases; nucleotides not matched to a gene: 2. Germline CDR1 reads MGHRA; CDR2 reads YSYEKL. This CDR3 is built from 13 residues. In DNA, the CDR3 is TGCGCCAGCAGCCTGACAGGGGGCAATGGCTACACCTTC. This gives the protein CASSLTGGNGYTF.

V gene TRBV6-5 combines with J gene TRBJ2-2; tentative D call: TRBD1 (7 bases). The germline gives CDR1 MNHEY, CDR2 SVGAGI. The CDR3 extends over 16 amino acids. The V end was cut by 6 bases, the J end by 3 bases, with 17 bases between. CDR3 sequence (DNA): TGTGCCAGCAGATACCAGGGGGGCCGGTACACCGGGGAGCTGTTTTTT. Translated: CASRYQGGRYTGELFF.

The chain has TRBV28 and TRBJ2-1; 8 bases are a match to TRBD2. The CDR3 has 14 residues. Trimming cost V 4 bases and J 4 bases; bases outside gene matches: 3. CDR1 is MDHEN and CDR2 is SYDVKM in the germline V gene. In DNA, the CDR3 is TGTGCCAGCAGTTCGGGACTAGAGTACAATGAGCAGTTCTTC. It specifies CASSSGLEYNEQFF.